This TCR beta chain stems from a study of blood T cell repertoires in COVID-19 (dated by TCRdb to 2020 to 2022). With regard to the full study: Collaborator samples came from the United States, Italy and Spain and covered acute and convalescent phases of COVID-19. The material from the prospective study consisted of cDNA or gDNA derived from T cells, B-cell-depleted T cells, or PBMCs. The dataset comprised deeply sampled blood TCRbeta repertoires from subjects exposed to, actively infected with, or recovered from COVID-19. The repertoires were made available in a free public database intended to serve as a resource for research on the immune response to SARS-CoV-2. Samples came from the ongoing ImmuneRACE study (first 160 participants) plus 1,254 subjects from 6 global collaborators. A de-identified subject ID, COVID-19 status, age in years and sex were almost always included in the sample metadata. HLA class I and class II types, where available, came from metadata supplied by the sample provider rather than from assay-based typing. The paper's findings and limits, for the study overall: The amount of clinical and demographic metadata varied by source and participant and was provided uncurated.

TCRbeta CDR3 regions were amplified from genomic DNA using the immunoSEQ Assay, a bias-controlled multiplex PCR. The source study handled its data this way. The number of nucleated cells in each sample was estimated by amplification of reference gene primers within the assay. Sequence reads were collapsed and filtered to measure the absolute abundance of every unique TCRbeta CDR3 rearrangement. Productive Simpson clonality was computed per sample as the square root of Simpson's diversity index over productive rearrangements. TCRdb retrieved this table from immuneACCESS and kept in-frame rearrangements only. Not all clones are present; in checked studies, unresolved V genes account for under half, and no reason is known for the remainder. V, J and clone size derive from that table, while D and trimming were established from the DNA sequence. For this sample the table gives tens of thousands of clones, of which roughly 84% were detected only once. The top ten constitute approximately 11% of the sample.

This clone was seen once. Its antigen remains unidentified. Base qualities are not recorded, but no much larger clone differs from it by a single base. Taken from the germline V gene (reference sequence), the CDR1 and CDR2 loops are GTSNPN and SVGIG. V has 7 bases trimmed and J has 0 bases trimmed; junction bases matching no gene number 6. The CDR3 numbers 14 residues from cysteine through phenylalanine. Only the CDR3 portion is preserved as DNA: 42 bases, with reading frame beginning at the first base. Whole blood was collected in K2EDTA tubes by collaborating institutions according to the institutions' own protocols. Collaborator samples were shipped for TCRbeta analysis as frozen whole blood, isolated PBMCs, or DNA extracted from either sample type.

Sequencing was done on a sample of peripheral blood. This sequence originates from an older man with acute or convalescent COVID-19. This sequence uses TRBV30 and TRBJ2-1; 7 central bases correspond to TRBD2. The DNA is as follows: TGTGCCTCCTCAGCGGGGAGCTCCTACAATGAGCAGTTCTTC. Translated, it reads CASSAGSSYNEQFF.